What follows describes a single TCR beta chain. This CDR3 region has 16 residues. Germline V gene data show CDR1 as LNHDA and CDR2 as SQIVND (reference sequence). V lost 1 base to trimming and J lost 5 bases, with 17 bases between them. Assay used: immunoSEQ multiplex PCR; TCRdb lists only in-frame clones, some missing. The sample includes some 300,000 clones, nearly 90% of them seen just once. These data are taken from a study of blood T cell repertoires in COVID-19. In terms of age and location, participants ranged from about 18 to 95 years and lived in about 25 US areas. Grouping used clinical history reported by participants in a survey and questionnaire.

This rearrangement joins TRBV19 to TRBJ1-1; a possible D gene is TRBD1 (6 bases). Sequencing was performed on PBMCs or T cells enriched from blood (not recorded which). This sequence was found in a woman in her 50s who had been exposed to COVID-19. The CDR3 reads CASSIARPGAQTEAFF. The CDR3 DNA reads TGTGCCAGTAGTATAGCTCGGCCAGGGGCACAGACTGAAGCTTTCTTT.